This T cell receptor beta chain was recovered during a study of CXCR4 blockade with PD-1 therapy in pancreatic cancer. Study-wide results and caveats: Convergent selection by common tumor antigens was suggested by nucleotide rearrangement counts.

The table came from immunoSEQ multiplex PCR; TCRdb's copy has only in-frame clones and leaves some out. Among 5,000 to 7,000 clones listed, about 40% were seen once. J lost 6 bases, V lost 5 bases, and 4 bases had no gene match. CDR1 is SGHVT, CDR2 SQSDAQ, per germline. This CDR3 contains 13 residues. These archived tumors were resected from patients never given neoadjuvant therapy beforehand. This clone was counted a few times. Its specificity is not known. The TCR sequence derives from a human donor with pancreatic ductal adenocarcinoma. Sample: tumor tissue. The chain carries TRBV7-4 and TRBJ2-5, with TRBD1 identical over 9 bases. CDR3 sequence: CASSRTGDQTQYF. The DNA for the CDR3 is TGTGCCAGCAGCCGGACAGGGGACCAGACCCAGTACTTC.